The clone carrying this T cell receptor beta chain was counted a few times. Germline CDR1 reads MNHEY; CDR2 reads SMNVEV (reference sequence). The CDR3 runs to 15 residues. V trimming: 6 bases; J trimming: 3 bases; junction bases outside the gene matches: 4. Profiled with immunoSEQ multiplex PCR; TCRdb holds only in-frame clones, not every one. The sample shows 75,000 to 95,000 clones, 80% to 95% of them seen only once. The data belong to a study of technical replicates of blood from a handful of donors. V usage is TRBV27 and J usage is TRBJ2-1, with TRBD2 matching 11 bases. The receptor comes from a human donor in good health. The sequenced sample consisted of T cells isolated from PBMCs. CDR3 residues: CASRVGTSGYNEQFF. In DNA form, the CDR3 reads TGTGCCAGCAGGGTCGGGACTAGCGGCTACAATGAGCAGTTCTTC.